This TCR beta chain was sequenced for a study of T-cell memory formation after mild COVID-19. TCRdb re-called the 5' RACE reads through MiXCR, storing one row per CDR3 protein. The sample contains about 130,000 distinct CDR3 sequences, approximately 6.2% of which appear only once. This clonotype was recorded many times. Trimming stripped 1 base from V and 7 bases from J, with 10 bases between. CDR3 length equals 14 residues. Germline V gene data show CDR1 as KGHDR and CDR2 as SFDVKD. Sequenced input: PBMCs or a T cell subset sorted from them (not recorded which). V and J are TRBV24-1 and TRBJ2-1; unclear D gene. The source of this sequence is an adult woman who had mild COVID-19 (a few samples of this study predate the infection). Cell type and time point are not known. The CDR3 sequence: CATSDFLDGNEQFF. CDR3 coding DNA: TGTGCCACCAGTGATTTCCTGGACGGGAATGAGCAGTTCTTC.